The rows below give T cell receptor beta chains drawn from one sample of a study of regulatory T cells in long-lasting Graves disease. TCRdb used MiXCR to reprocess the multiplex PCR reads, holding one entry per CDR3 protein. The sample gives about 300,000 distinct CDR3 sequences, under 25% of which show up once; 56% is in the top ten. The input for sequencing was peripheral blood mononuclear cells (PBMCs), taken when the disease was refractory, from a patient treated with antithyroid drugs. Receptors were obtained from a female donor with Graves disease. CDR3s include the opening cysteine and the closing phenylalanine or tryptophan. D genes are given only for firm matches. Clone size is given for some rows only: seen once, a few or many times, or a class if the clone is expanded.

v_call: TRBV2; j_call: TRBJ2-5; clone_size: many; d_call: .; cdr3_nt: TGTGCCAGCGGCCCCGGGGAAGAGACCCAGTACTTC; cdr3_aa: CASGPGEETQYF
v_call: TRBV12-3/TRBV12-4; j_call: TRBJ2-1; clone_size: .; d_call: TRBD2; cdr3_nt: TGTGCCAGCAGTTTCAGGACTAGCGGGATCAATGAGCAGTTCTTC; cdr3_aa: CASSFRTSGINEQFF
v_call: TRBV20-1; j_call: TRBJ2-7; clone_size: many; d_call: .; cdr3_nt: TGCAGTGCTAGAGATCTAACAGCCGAGCAGTACTTC; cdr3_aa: CSARDLTAEQYF
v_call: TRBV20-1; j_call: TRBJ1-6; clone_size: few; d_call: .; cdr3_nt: TGCAGTGCTTCGGGGTTGACAGGTGGAAATTCACCCCTCCACTTT; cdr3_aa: CSASGLTGGNSPLHF
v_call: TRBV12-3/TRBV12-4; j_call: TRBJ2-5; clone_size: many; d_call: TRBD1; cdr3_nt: TGTGCCAGCAGTTTAGGACAGGGTCGACGGGAGACCCAGTACTTC; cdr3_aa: CASSLGQGRRETQYF
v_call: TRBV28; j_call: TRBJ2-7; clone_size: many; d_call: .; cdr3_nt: TGTGCCAGCAACGTCGGCATCTATTACGAGCAGTACTTC; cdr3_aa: CASNVGIYYEQYF
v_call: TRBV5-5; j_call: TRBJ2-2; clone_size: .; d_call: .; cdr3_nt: TGTGCCAGCAGCCCCGGGGAGCTGTTTTTT; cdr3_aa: CASSPGELFF
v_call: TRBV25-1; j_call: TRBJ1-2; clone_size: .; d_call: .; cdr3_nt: TGTGCCAGCAGGGGAGAGAACCACTATGGCTACACCTTC; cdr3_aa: CASRGENHYGYTF
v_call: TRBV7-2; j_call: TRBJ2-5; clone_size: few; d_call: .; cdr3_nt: TGTGCCAGCAGCTTATCGGTAATACAAGAGACCCAGTACTTC; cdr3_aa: CASSLSVIQETQYF
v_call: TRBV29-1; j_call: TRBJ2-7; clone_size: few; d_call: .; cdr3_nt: TGCAGCACATGGGCGGAGTCCTCCTACGAGCAGTACTTC; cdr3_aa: CSTWAESSYEQYF
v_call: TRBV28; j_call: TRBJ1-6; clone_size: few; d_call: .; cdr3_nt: TGTGCCAGCAGTTTATCAGGGGAGTCACCCCTCCACTTT; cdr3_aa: CASSLSGESPLHF
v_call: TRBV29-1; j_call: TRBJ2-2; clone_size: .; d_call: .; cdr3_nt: TGCAGCGTGGAACCGGCGAACACCGGGGAGCTGTTTTTT; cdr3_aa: CSVEPANTGELFF
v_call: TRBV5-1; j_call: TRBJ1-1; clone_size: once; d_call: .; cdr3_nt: TGCGCCAGCAGCCCAATCGGGTATAGTGACAGACAGAACACTGAAGCTTTCTTT; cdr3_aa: CASSPIGYSDRQNTEAFF
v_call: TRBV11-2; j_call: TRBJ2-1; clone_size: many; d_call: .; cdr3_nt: TGTGCCAGCAGCCCACTCCTCCGACAGGCCTACAATGAGCAGTTCTTC; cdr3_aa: CASSPLLRQAYNEQFF
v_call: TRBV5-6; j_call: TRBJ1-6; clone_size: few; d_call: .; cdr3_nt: TGTGCCAGCAGCGAGCAGAAAGGTGTGGCGACTTCACCCCTCCACTTT; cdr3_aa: CASSEQKGVATSPLHF
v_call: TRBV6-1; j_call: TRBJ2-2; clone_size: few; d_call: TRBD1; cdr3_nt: TGTGCCAGCAGTGAAGCGGGACAGGGAATGGCCGGGGAGCTGTTTTTT; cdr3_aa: CASSEAGQGMAGELFF
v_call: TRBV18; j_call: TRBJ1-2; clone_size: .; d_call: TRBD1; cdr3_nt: TGTGCCAGCTCAACGGATCAGGGGGACAAGCATGGCTACACCTTC; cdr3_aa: CASSTDQGDKHGYTF
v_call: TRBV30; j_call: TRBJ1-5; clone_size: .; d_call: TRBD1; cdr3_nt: TGTGCCTGGGGAGGCAGGGGGGATCAGCCCCAGCATTTT; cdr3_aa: CAWGGRGDQPQHF
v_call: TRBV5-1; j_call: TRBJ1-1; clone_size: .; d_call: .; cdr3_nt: TGCGCCAGCAGCTTGGTGGAGACTGAAGCTTTCTTT; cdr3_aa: CASSLVETEAFF
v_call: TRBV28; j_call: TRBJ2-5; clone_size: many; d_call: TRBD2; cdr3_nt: TGTGCCAGCAGTCCCTACTTTGGACTAGCGGGTCAAGAGACCCAGTACTTC; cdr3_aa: CASSPYFGLAGQETQYF
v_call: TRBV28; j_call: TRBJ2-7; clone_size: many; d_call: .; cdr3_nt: TGTGCCAGCAGGGCCGGGGGACTGAGAACCTACGAGCAGTACTTC; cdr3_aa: CASRAGGLRTYEQYF
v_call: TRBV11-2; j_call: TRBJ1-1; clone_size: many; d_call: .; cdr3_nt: TGTGCCAGCAGCTTAAACCCCGGGAACAGCGCTGAAGCTTTCTTT; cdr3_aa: CASSLNPGNSAEAFF
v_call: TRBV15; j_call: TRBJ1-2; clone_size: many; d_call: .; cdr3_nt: TGTGCCACCAGCTCCCCTATGGGTTCCTATGGCTACACCTTC; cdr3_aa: CATSSPMGSYGYTF
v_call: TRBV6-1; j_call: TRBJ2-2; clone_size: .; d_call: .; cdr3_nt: TGTGCCAGCACTGACCCGTTGAACACCGGGGAGCTGTTTTTT; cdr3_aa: CASTDPLNTGELFF
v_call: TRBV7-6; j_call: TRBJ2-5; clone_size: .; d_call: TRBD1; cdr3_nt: TGTGCCAGCAGCTTAGGGGACAGGGAAAGACAAGAGACCCAGTACTTC; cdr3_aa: CASSLGDRERQETQYF
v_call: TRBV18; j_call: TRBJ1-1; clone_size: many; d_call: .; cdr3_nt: TGTGCCAGCTCACCTGGGGGGCAGGGGACTGAAGCTTTCTTT; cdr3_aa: CASSPGGQGTEAFF
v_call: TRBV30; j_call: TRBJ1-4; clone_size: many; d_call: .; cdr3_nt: TGTGCCTGGAGCGTCGCGATCGAAAAACTGTTTTTT; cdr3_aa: CAWSVAIEKLFF
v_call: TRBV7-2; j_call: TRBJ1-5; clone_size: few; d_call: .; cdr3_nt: TGTGCCAGCAGCCCCCTCGGACCTCAGCCCCAGCATTTT; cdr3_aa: CASSPLGPQPQHF
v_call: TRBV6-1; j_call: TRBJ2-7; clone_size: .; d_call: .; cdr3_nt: TGTGCCAGCAGCCTTGACTTAGGCGGGAACGAGCAGTACTTC; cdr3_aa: CASSLDLGGNEQYF
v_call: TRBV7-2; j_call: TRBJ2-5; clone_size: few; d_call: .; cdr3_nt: TGTGCCAGCAGCTTATTTTCCAGAGAAGAGACCCAGTACTTC; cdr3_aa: CASSLFSREETQYF
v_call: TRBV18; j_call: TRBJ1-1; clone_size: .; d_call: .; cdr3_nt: TGTGCCAGCTCACGGGGACCGAGTACCAACACTGAAGCTTTCTTT; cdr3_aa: CASSRGPSTNTEAFF
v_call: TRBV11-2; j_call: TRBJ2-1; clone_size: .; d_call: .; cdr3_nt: TGTGCCAGCAGCTCCTCGGGGCGACGGGTCAATGAGCAGTTCTTC; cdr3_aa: CASSSSGRRVNEQFF
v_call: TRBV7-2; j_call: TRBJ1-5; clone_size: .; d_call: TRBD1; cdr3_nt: TGTGCCAGCAGCCACAGGGGGCCGAATCAGCCCCAGCATTTT; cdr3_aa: CASSHRGPNQPQHF
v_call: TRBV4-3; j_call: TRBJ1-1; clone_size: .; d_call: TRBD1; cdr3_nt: TGCGCCAGCAAGTCCCGGGACAGGGACTACACTGAAGCTTTCTTT; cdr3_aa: CASKSRDRDYTEAFF
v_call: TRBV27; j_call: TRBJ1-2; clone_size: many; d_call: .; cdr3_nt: TGTGCCAGCAGTTTATCGGTACACCATCGCTACACCTTC; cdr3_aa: CASSLSVHHRYTF
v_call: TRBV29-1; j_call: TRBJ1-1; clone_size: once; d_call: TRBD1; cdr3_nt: TGCAGCGTTCCCGGGACAGGGAGTACTGCTTTCTTT; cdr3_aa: CSVPGTGSTAFF
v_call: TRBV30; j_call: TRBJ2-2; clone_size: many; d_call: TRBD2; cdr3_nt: TGTGCCTGGAGTGCTAGCGGAAGCACCGGGGAGCTGTTTTTT; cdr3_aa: CAWSASGSTGELFF
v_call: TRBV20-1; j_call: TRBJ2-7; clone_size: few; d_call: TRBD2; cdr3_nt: TGCAGTGCTAGAGATATTAGCGGGAGATCCTACGAGCAGTACTTC; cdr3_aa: CSARDISGRSYEQYF
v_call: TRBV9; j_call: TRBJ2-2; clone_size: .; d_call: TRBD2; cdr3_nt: TGTGCCAGCAGCTCCCAGCGGGAGCACACCGGGGAGCTGTTTTTT; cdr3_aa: CASSSQREHTGELFF
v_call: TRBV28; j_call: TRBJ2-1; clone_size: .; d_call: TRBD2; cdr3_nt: TGTGCCAGCAGTTCTTTTGGCCTAGCGGGAGTCAATGAGCAGTTCTTC; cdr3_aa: CASSSFGLAGVNEQFF
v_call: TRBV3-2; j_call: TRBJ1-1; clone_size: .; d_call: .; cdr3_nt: TGTGCCAGCAGGGTCGGACAGGGGGAGACTGAAGCTTTCTTT; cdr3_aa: CASRVGQGETEAFF
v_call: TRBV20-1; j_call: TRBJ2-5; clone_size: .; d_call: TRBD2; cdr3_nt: TGCAGTGCTAGAGATGTAGTAGCGGGAGGTAGGGAGACCCAGTACTTC; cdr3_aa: CSARDVVAGGRETQYF
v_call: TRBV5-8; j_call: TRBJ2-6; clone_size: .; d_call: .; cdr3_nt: TGTGCCAGCAGCTTGTTTATGGATGGGGCCAACGTCCTGACTTTC; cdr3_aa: CASSLFMDGANVLTF
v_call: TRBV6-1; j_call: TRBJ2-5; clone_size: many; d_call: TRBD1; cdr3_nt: TGTGCCAGCAGACGGACAGGGAGAGAGACCCAGTACTTC; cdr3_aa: CASRRTGRETQYF